Sequencing of this T cell receptor beta chain was carried out in a study of T cell repertoires and Cas9 in healthy adults (dated by TCRdb to the late 2010s). Looking at the study overall: Multi-effector potency, cytotoxicity and lineage determination within the CD4 and CD8 compartments were characterized for SpCas9-reactive T cells. Preexisting T cell immunity against the Streptococcus pyogenes Cas9 nuclease (SpCas9) used in CRISPR gene editing was examined in the study. Results and caveats for the whole study, not just this receptor: In vitro, SpCas9-reactive regulatory T cells were reported to reduce the proliferation and function of SpCas9-reactive effector T cells.

All of the donors in the study were healthy humans. Library method: the immunoSEQ multiplex PCR assay. TCRdb holds this immuneACCESS table with in-frame rearrangements only. Some clones are missing; in checked studies, unresolved V genes explain under half, and the rest has no known cause. The sample includes about 14,000 clones, with roughly 87% observed a single time. The ten largest clones add up to 1.5% of the sample. After removal of 3 bases from V and 4 bases from J, the junction retains 6 bases not matched to a gene. Sequences GTSNPN (CDR1) and SVGIG (CDR2) are obtained from the germline V gene (reference sequence). From the cysteine through the phenylalanine, the CDR3 covers 14 amino acids. Only CDR3 DNA is held: 42 bases, read in frame from base 1. Turning to this clone: Its antigen is not yet known. Base qualities are not at hand, and no much larger clone is one base apart.

The sequence was obtained from a human donor in good health. The rearranged chain carries TRBV30 and TRBJ1-1; 9 middle bases align to TRBD1. Sequenced input: Tregs (CD4+, CD25+, CD127-, CD137-, CD154-) from PBMCs; culture status not recorded. The CDR3 in this case is CAWRGQGWGTEAFF. The nucleotide sequence is TGTGCCTGGAGGGGACAGGGATGGGGCACTGAAGCTTTCTTT.